This record concerns one TCR beta chain sequence. V was trimmed by 4 bases and J by 4 bases, leaving 11 bases between them. Germline loops: CDR1 SGHRS, CDR2 YFSETQ. This CDR3 comprises 13 residues. This sample is part of a study of blood T cell repertoires in COVID-19. In the study overall: Specimens from acute and convalescent COVID-19 originated in the United States, Italy and Spain.

Researchers sorted participants into cohorts using their self-reported clinical history. Original processing methods: Estimates of nucleated cell counts were drawn from the amplification of reference gene primers. Method: immunoSEQ multiplex PCR; TCRdb's copy keeps in-frame clones and lacks some. V and J calls and clone size are those listed in that table; D and trimming were worked out from the DNA. The sample lists around 160,000 clones, roughly 84% occurring once. This receptor was identified in a woman aged 45-65 years who had been exposed to COVID-19. J is TRBJ1-1 and V is TRBV5-1; no clear D. The specimen was PBMCs or T cells enriched from blood (not recorded which). The CDR3 protein is CASSPAGGTEAFF. The CDR3 DNA sequence: TGCGCCAGCAGCCCGGCGGGAGGCACTGAAGCTTTCTTT.